What follows describes a single T cell receptor (beta chain). Its specificity is not known. This sample was included in a study of T cell responses to AZD1222 COVID-19 vaccine. The table came from immunoSEQ multiplex PCR; TCRdb's copy has only in-frame clones and leaves some out. Found here are about 110,000 clones, 90% to 95% of them singletons; the top ten hold roughly 2%. Study-level findings and limits: The study reported that nearly half of spike-specific TCRs target unmutated variant regions.

Sequenced here: peripheral blood, sampled on day 0 of AZD1222 vaccination. This TCR was recovered from an adult in good health.

CDR3 sequence (DNA): TGTGCCAGCAGTTCGCCGGGACAGGGGGCGATGGAAGCTTTCTTT. Its protein is CASSSPGQGAMEAFF. J is TRBJ1-1 and V is TRBV28, with 12 positions matching TRBD1. V was clipped by 4 bases and J by 8 bases; unmatched bases: 8. The germline V gene encodes CDR1 MDHEN and CDR2 SYDVKM. CDR3 size: 15 residues.